The text below deals with one T cell receptor (beta chain). Method: immunoSEQ multiplex PCR; TCRdb's copy keeps in-frame clones and lacks some. The data contain about 660,000 clones, around 87% of them seen just once; the ten biggest clones take up about 0.0094%. The data stem from a study of shared T cell receptors in the human thymus. Trimming took off 0 bases at V and 3 bases at J, with 12 bases between the two ends. This CDR3 is 16 amino acids long. The germline V gene has CDR1 LGHNA and CDR2 YSLEER. This sample was shared with a second study, whose subject was human thymus T cells. As reported in that work: Resections from corrective heart surgery supplied the thymus tissue. Thymic and blood repertoires showed apparently biased V and J gene usage. Thymic TCR repertoires of unrelated people reportedly overlapped highly.

This chain links TRBV4-3 with TRBJ2-1; the D gene is possibly TRBD2 (6 bases). This TCR was sampled from a boy in the first two years of life with a congenital heart defect. The sequencing input was thymocytes. CDR3 protein: CASSQDVLALYNEQFF. Written as DNA, the CDR3 is TGCGCCAGCAGCCAAGATGTCCTAGCGCTCTACAATGAGCAGTTCTTC.